This passage covers 16 T cell receptor beta chains from one sample sequenced in a study of cytomegalovirus exposure and HLA in healthy donors. The PCR contained 60 Vbeta and 13 Jbeta primers. Here immunoSEQ multiplex PCR was the method, and the copy in TCRdb shows in-frame clones only, minus some. The sample comprises about 130,000 clones, approximately 80% of which are singletons, and around 1.9% rests with the top ten. Material for sequencing was PBMCs. Receptors originate from a woman aged 40 to 50 in good health and CMV-seronegative.

The CDR3, as DNA: TGCAGCGTTAAAGGTGGGACACTCACCGGGGAGCTGTTTTTT. As protein: CSVKGGTLTGELFF. The V and J genes are TRBV29-1 and TRBJ2-2; tentatively, D is TRBD1 (6 bases). Germline-derived CDR1 and CDR2 are SQVTM and ANQGSEA. V lost 5 bases and J 4 bases, leaving 14 bases between the germline ends. The CDR3 has 14 amino acids.

The chain has TRBV10-2 and TRBJ1-5; D possibly corresponds to TRBD1 (6 bases). V was trimmed by 8 bases and J by 4 bases, leaving 15 bases between them. Germline CDR1 WSHSY, CDR2 SAAADI. The CDR3 totals 14 residues. CDR3 region: CASGRGQLNQPQHF. The CDR3, as DNA: TGCGCCAGCGGTCGTGGACAGTTAAATCAGCCCCAGCATTTT.

The J gene is TRBJ1-6, the V gene TRBV5-8; 7 bases fit TRBD1. Trimming cost V 3 bases and J 9 bases; bases outside gene matches: 6. This CDR3 comprises 14 residues. Per germline, CDR1 SGHTS and CDR2 YDEGEE. In nucleotides, the CDR3 is TGTGCCAGCAGCTCCGGGGGACAGTTTTCACCCCTCCACTTT. Translating it yields CASSSGGQFSPLHF.

The gene calls are TRBV18 and TRBJ2-3; 10 positions agree with TRBD2. V lost 0 bases and J lost 5; bases outside the gene matches: 11. Germline CDR1 and CDR2: KGHSH and LQKENI. CDR3 length: 18 amino acids. DNA for the CDR3: TGTGCCAGCTCACCACCGACTAGCGGGCGTCCCCCCGGAGATACGCAGTATTTT. This sequence encodes CASSPPTSGRPPGDTQYF. The full variable domain, in which reference TRBV18 and TRBJ2-3 provide the parts outside the CDR3, is NAGVMQNPRHLVRRRGQEARLRCSPMKGHSHVYWYRQLPEEGLKFMVYLQKENIIDESGMPKERFSAEFPKEGPSILRIQQVVRGDSAAYFCASSPPTSGRPPGDTQYFGPGTRLTVL.

This chain joins TRBV5-6 and TRBJ1-1, with TRBD1 as a possible D gene (6 bases). Germline V CDR1 and CDR2: SGHDT, YYEEEE. The V and J ends lost 4 bases and 5 bases respectively, with 24 bases between them. The length of the CDR3 is 17 residues. CDR3 amino acids: CASSIISPGQRRTEAFF. The CDR3 coding sequence is TGTGCCAGCAGCATTATCTCTCCGGGACAAAGAAGGACTGAAGCTTTCTTT.

The chain uses TRBV7-3 and TRBJ2-1; D possibly corresponds to TRBD2 (7 bases). There are 18 residues in the CDR3. Per the germline V gene, CDR1 is SGHTA and CDR2 is FQGTGA. V dropped 5 bases and J dropped 1 base, with 21 bases sitting between them. The CDR3 region is CASSPREMAGASYNEQFF. In nucleotides, the CDR3 is TGTGCCAGCAGCCCCCGGGAGATGGCGGGGGCTTCCTACAATGAGCAGTTCTTC.

This chain joins TRBV28 and TRBJ2-7, with D tentatively TRBD1 (6 bases). CDR3 length: 16 residues. The V end lost 8 bases, the J end lost 2 bases, and 22 bases lay between the germline ends. Germline values: CDR1 MDHEN, CDR2 SYDVKM. The CDR3 sequence is CASGEGGQTPTYEQYF. For the CDR3, the DNA is TGTGCCAGCGGTGAAGGTGGACAGACCCCGACCTACGAGCAGTACTTC.

The V gene is TRBV6-1, the J gene TRBJ2-7, with unresolved D. Germline values: CDR1 MNHNS, CDR2 SASEGT. CDR3 length: 12 amino acids. Trimming stripped 7 bases from V and 7 bases from J, with 14 bases between. CDR3 protein: CASTPGSREQYF. DNA of the CDR3: TGTGCCAGCACCCCGGGTAGCCGAGAGCAGTACTTC.

The rearrangement links TRBV5-5 to TRBJ2-1, with 7 bases matching TRBD2. Germline loops: CDR1 SGHKS, CDR2 YYEKEE (reference sequence). The CDR3 contains 14 residues. V lost 3 bases to trimming and J lost 8 bases; unmatched junction nucleotides: 8. Here the CDR3 DNA reads TGTGCCAGCAGCTGGGAGGGCCTAGCAGATGAGCAGTTCTTC. It is translated as CASSWEGLADEQFF.

The rearrangement joins TRBV28 to TRBJ1-5, with 7 nucleotides matching TRBD1. Germline V gene data show CDR1 as MDHEN and CDR2 as SYDVKM. The V gene end was trimmed by 5 bases and the J gene end by 0 bases; junction bases not matched to a gene: 4. The CDR3 consists of 15 residues. In DNA, the CDR3 is TGTGCCAGCAGTCTGGGACAGTTTAGCAATCAGCCCCAGCATTTT. This sequence encodes CASSLGQFSNQPQHF.

This chain links TRBV5-1 with TRBJ2-5, with TRBD2 matching over 8 bases. TRBJ2-7 explains the end of the DNA better; the J call may be wrong. The CDR3 sequence is 16 residues long. Germline CDR1 reads SGHRS; CDR2 reads YFSETQ. The CDR3 is CASSWASSGGTYEQYF. CDR3 coding DNA: TGCGCCAGCAGCTGGGCCTCGAGCGGGGGTACCTACGAGCAGTACTTC.

This clone was picked up a small number of times. Relative to the germline gene, one junction end is altered; a read error may explain this. This rearrangement joins TRBV11-2 to TRBJ1-4, with D perhaps matching TRBD1 (6 bases). This CDR3 spans 11 amino acids. Germline loops: CDR1 SGHAT, CDR2 FQNNGV. The DNA for the CDR3 is TGTGCCAGCAGCTCTAACAGGGAATCCACTTTT. This sequence encodes CASSSNRESTF.

This clone was seen a handful of times. The chain links TRBV14 to TRBJ1-1; D uncertain. The CDR3 is 13 amino acids. The V gene lost 0 bases and the J gene lost 10 bases, with 12 bases spanning the gap. Germline CDR1 SGHDN, CDR2 FVKESK. DNA of the CDR3: TGTGCCAGCAGCCAAGAAAGGAGGTCGACAGCTTTCTTT. Translating it yields CASSQERRSTAFF.

The chain links TRBV5-1 to TRBJ2-2; D call uncertain. V was shortened by 7 bases and J by 0 bases, with 7 bases between the two germline ends. CDR3 length equals 13 residues. Per germline, CDR1 SGHRS and CDR2 YFSETQ. CDR3 sequence (DNA): TGCGCCAGCCCAGAACCGAACACCGGGGAGCTGTTTTTT. Protein product: CASPEPNTGELFF. Based on the CDR3 plus reference TRBV5-1 and TRBJ2-2, the full variable domain is KAGVTQTPRYLIKTRGQQVTLSCSPISGHRSVSWYQQTPGQGLQFLFEYFSETQRNKGNFPGRFSGRQFSNSRSEMNVSTLELGDSALYLCASPEPNTGELFFGEGSRLTVL.

This chain connects TRBV28 to TRBJ2-1, with 9 positions matching TRBD1. CDR3 length: 14 residues. Germline lookup yields CDR1 MDHEN and CDR2 SYDVKM. Germline trimming cut 7 bases from V and 6 bases from J; bases unmatched to any gene: 7. The CDR3 nucleotides are TGTGCCAGCACACCGGGACAGGGAATCAATGAGCAGTTCTTC. Protein product: CASTPGQGINEQFF.

V is TRBV11-2 and J is TRBJ1-5, with TRBD1 matching over 10 bases. CDR1 SGHAT and CDR2 FQNNGV come from the germline V gene. Germline trimming cut 4 bases from V and 6 bases from J; bases unmatched to any gene: 6. The CDR3 extends over 15 amino acids. CDR3 region: CASSSTGGSSQPQHF. The CDR3, as DNA: TGTGCCAGCAGCTCGACAGGGGGCTCGAGTCAGCCCCAGCATTTT.